The 5 T cell receptor beta chains presented below share a single source sample, sequenced in a study of shared clonotypes between healthy human individuals. Positive CCR7 selection of CD45RO-negative cells yielded the naive CD8 cells, and terminally differentiated effector memory CD45RA+ cells were excluded. Profiling relied on immunoSEQ multiplex PCR, and the TCRdb table lists in-frame clones only, not all of them. The table includes around 700,000 clones, about 92% detected once. The sequenced sample consisted of naive CD8+ T cells sorted from blood. Every receptor here comes from a man aged 30 to 39 in good health.

The chain uses TRBV18 and TRBJ1-1, with 7 nucleotides matching TRBD1. In germline, CDR1 is KGHSH, CDR2 LQKENI. The CDR3 loop spans 14 amino acids. With 4 bases clipped from V and 6 bases from J, the junction kept 8 bases outside the gene matches. The CDR3 sequence is CASSQTGESAEAFF. The DNA for the CDR3 is TGTGCCAGCTCACAAACAGGGGAAAGCGCTGAAGCTTTCTTT.

V gene TRBV25-1 combines with J gene TRBJ2-5; TRBD2 matches at 7 bases. The CDR3 is 16 residues long. CDR1 MGHDK and CDR2 SYGVNS come from the germline V gene. The ends lost 4 bases at V and 4 bases at J; junction bases unmatched: 12. CDR3 nucleotide sequence: TGTGCCAGCAGTGGACCTACTAGCGCTCGACGAGAGACCCAGTACTTC. It specifies CASSGPTSARRETQYF.

The CDR3 here is CASSLGTTYNEQFF. The CDR3 nucleotides are TGCGCCAGCAGTTTGGGGACTACGTACAATGAGCAGTTCTTC. The J gene is TRBJ2-1, the V gene TRBV10-2, with TRBD2 matching over 7 bases. CDR3 length: 14 residues. Looked up from germline, CDR1 is WSHSY and CDR2 is SAAADI. V lost 5 bases to trimming and J lost 4 bases; unmatched junction nucleotides: 5.

J is TRBJ2-1 and V is TRBV16; no clear D. Trimming stripped 4 bases from V and 6 bases from J, with 13 bases between. Germline V lookup: CDR1 KGHSY, CDR2 FQNENV. This CDR3 is 14 amino acids long. CDR3 nucleotides: TGTGCCAGCAGCCCCCCCCTAGGTGGCAATGAGCAGTTCTTC. Amino acid sequence: CASSPPLGGNEQFF.

The chain employs TRBV15 and TRBJ2-1; 12 bases fit TRBD2. The CDR3 is made up of 16 amino acids. Looked up from germline, CDR1 is LNHNV and CDR2 is YYDKDF (reference sequence). J lost 4 bases, V lost 0 bases, and 1 base had no gene match. CDR3 loop: CATSRELAGGYNEQFF. In DNA, the CDR3 is TGTGCCACCAGCAGAGAACTAGCGGGGGGATACAATGAGCAGTTCTTC.